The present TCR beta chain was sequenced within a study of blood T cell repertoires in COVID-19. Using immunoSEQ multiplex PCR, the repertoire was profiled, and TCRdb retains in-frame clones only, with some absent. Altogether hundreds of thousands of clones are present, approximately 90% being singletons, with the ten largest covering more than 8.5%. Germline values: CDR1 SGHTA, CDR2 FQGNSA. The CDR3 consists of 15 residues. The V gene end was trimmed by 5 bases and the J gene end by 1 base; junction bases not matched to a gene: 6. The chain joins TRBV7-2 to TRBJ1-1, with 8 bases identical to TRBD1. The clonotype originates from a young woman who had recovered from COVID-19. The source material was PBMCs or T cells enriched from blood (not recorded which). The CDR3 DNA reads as TGTGCCAGCAGCCCAAGGACAGGGAGGAACACTGAAGCTTTCTTT. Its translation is CASSPRTGRNTEAFF.